The T cell receptor (beta chain) described here comes from a study of T cell changes during pregnancy in multiple sclerosis. Some clones are missing from TCRdb's copy, which holds only in-frame ones; the method was immunoSEQ multiplex PCR. This sample carries more than 35,000 clones, roughly nine tenths of them seen once, and the ten largest clones take roughly 0.39%. CDR3 size: 14 residues. In germline, CDR1 is SGDLS, CDR2 YYNGEE. V lost 0 bases to trimming and J lost 7 bases, with 11 bases between them. The V call is TRBV9, the J call TRBJ1-5; D is undetermined. This material consisted of CD4+ T cells from peripheral blood mononuclear cells, taken in the second trimester of pregnancy. This receptor was obtained from a female donor with multiple sclerosis, enrolled in a pregnancy study. The CDR3 protein is CASSVEPGRQPQHF. CDR3 DNA sequence: TGTGCCAGCAGCGTAGAACCGGGTAGACAGCCCCAGCATTTT.